This TCR beta chain was identified in a study of shared clonotypes between healthy human individuals. General study points: The small donor group covered limited genetic and exposure diversity. Clonotypes not shared had lower generation probabilities than those common to all four donors.

This clone was found once. Its antigen is not identified. Generated by immunoSEQ multiplex PCR, the TCRdb table keeps only in-frame clones and is missing some. This table has around 1.6 million clones, nearly 99% appearing once. Sequencing used naive CD4+ T cells sorted from blood. Sample subset: CD45RA+ positively selected. This receptor was identified in a man aged 25 to 40 in good health.

CDR3 region: CASSLSTSFTEQYF. Here the CDR3 DNA reads TGTGCCAGCAGCTTATCGACTAGTTTTACCGAGCAGTACTTC. The gene calls are TRBV7-2 and TRBJ2-7; TRBD2 might be the D (6 bases). Germline V lookup: CDR1 SGHTA, CDR2 FQGNSA. The CDR3 sequence is 14 residues long. The V end was cut by 2 bases, the J end by 6 bases, with 14 bases between.